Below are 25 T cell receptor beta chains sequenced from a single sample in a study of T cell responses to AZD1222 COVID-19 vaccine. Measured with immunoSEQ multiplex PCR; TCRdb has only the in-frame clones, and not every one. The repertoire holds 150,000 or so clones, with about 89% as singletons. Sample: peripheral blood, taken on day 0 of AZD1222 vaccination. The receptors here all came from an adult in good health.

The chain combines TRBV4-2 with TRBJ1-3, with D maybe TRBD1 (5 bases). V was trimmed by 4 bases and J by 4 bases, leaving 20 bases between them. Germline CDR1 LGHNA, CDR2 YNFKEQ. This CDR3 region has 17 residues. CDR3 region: CASSRGLGPSGGNTIYF. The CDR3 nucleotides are TGTGCCAGCAGCCGGGGCCTGGGGCCATCAGGAGGAAACACCATATATTTT.

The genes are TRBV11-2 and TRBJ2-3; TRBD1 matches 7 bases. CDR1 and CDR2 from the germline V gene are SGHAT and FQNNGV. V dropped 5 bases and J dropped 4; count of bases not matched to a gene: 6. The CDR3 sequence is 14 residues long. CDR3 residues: CASSDGTVADTQYF. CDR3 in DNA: TGTGCCAGCAGCGATGGGACAGTAGCAGATACGCAGTATTTT.

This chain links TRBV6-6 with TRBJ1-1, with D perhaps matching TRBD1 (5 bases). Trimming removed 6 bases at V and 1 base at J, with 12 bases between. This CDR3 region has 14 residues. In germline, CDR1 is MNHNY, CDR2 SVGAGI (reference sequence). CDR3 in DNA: TGTGCCAGCAGCTTCACCGACAGGAACACTGAAGCTTTCTTT. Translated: CASSFTDRNTEAFF.

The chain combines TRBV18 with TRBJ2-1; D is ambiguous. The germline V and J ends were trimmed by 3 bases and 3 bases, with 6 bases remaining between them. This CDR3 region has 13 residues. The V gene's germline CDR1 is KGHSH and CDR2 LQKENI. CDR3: CASSPDLYNEQFF. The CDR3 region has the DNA TGTGCCAGCTCACCGGACCTCTACAATGAGCAGTTCTTC.

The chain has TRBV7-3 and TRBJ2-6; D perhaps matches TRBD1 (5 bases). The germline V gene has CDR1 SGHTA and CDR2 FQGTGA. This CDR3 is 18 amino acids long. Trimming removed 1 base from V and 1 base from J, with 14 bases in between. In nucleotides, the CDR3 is TGTGCCAGCAGCTTAAATGCGGCAGGGCTTTCTGGGGCCAACGTCCTGACTTTC. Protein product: CASSLNAAGLSGANVLTF. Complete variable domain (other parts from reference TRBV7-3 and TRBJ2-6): GAGVSQTPSNKVTEKGKYVELRCDPISGHTALYWYRQSLGQGPEFLIYFQGTGAADDSGLPNDRFFAVRPEGSVSTLKIQRTERGDSAVYLCASSLNAAGLSGANVLTFGAGSRLTVL.

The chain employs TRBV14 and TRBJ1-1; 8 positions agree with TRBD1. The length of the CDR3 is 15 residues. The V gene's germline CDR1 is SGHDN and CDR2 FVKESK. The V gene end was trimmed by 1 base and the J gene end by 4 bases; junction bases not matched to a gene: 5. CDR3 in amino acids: CASSQARTGGTEAFF. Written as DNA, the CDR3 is TGTGCCAGCAGCCAAGCTCGAACAGGGGGCACTGAAGCTTTCTTT.

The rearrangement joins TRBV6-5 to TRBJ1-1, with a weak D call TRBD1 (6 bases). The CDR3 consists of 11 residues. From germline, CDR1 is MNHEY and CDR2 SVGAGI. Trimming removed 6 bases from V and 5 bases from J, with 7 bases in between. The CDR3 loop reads CASSQGTEAFF. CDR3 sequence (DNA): TGTGCCAGCAGCCAGGGGACTGAAGCTTTCTTT.

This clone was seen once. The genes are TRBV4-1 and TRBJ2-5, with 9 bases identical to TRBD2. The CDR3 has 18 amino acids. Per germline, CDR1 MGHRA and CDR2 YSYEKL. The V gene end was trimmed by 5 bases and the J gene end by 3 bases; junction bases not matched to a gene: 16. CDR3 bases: TGCGCCAGCAGCTCAGGGGCAGCGGGAGGCAGTGTTAAAGAGACCCAGTACTTC. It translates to CASSSGAAGGSVKETQYF.

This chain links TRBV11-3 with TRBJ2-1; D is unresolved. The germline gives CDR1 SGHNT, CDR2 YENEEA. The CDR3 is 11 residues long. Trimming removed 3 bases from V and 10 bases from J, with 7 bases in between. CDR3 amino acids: CASSFSGEQFF. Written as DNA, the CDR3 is TGTGCCAGCAGCTTTAGTGGCGAGCAGTTCTTC.

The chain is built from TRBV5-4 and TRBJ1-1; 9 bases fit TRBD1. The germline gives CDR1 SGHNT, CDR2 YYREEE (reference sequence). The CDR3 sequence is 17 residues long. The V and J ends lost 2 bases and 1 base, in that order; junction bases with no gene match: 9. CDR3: CASSFATGGRTNTEAFF. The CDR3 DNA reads TGTGCCAGCAGCTTTGCGACAGGGGGTCGGACGAACACTGAAGCTTTCTTT.

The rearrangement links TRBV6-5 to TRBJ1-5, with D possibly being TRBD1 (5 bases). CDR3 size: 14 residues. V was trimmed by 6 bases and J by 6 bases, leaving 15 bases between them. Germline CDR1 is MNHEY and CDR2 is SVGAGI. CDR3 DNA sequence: TGTGCCAGCAGCAGAGAGGGACGGGGTCAGCCCCAGCATTTT. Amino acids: CASSREGRGQPQHF.

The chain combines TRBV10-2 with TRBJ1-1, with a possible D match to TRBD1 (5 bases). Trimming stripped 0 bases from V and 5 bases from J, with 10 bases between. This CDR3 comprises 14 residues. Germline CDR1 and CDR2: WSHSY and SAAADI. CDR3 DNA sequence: TGCGCCAGCAGTGAGTCTACCGGGGGGACTGAAGCTTTCTTT. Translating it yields CASSESTGGTEAFF.

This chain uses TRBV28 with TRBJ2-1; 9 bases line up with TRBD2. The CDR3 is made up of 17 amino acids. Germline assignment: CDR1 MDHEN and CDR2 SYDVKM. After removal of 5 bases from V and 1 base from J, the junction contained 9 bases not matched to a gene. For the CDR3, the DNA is TGTGCCAGCAGTACCACTCGGCTAGCGGGATCCTACAATGAGCAGTTCTTC. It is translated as CASSTTRLAGSYNEQFF.

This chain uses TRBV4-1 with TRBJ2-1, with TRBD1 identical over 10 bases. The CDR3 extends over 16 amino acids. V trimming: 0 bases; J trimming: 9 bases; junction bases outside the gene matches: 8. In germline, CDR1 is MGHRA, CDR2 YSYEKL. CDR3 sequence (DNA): TGCGCCAGCAGCCAAGAGGGGGACAGGGGTGTTCGTGAGCAGTTCTTC. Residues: CASSQEGDRGVREQFF.

CDR3 DNA sequence: TGTGCCACCAGTCCGGGGGATACTGGAAACACCATATATTTT. Protein: CATSPGDTGNTIYF. The chain recombines TRBV24-1 with TRBJ1-3, with D tentatively TRBD1 (5 bases). Trimming left V 6 bases short and J 2 bases short, with 10 bases between. From germline, CDR1 is KGHDR and CDR2 SFDVKD. The length of the CDR3 is 14 residues.

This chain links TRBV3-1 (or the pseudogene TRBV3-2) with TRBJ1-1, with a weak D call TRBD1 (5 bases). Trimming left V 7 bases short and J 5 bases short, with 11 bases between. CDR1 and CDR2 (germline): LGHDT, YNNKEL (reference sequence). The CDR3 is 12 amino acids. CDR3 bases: TGTGCCAGCAACGGGGGGGGGACTGAAGCTTTCTTT. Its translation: CASNGGGTEAFF.

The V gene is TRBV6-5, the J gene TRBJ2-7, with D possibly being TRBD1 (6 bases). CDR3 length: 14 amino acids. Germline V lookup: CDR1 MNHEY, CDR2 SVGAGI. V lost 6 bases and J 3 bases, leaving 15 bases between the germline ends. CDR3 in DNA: TGTGCCAGCAGGCGCGGACAGCCATTCTACGAGCAGTACTTC. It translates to CASRRGQPFYEQYF.

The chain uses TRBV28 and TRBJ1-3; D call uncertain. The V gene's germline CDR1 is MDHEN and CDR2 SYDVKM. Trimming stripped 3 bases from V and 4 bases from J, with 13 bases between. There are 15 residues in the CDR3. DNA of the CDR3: TGTGCCAGCAGTTTCGGGCAGGCCTTGGGAAACACCATATATTTT. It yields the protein CASSFGQALGNTIYF.

For the CDR3, the DNA is TGTGCCAGTAGCAAACAGGGGGCGCTTGGCACTGAAGCTTTCTTT. It specifies CASSKQGALGTEAFF. This chain links TRBV19 with TRBJ1-1; TRBD1 matches at 9 bases. The junction had 9 bases not matched to a gene; V was cut back by 6 bases and J by 4 bases. This CDR3 comprises 15 residues. Germline lookup yields CDR1 LNHDA and CDR2 SQIVND (reference sequence).

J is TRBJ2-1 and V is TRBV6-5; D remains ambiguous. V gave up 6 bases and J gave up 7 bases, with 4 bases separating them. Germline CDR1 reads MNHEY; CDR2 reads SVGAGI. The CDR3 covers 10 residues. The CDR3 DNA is TGTGCCAGCAGGGGTAATGAGCAGTTCTTC. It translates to CASRGNEQFF.

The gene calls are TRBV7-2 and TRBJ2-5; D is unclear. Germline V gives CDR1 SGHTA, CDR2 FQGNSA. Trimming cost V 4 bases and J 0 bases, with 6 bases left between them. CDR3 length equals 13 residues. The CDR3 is CASSSEYQETQYF. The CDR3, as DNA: TGTGCCAGCAGCTCCGAGTACCAAGAGACCCAGTACTTC.

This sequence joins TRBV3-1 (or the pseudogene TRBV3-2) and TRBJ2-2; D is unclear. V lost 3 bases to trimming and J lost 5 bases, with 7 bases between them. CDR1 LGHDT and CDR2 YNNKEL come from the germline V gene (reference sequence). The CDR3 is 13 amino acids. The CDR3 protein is CASSQGLTGELFF. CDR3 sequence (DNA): TGTGCCAGCAGCCAGGGCTTGACCGGGGAGCTGTTTTTT.

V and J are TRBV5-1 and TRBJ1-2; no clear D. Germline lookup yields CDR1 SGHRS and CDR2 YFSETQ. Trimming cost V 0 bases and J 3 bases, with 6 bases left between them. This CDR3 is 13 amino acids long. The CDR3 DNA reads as TGCGCCAGCAGCTTGGAGGGTGACTATGGCTACACCTTC. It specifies CASSLEGDYGYTF. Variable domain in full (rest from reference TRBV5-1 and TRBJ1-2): KAGVTQTPRYLIKTRGQQVTLSCSPISGHRSVSWYQQTPGQGLQFLFEYFSETQRNKGNFPGRFSGRQFSNSRSEMNVSTLELGDSALYLCASSLEGDYGYTFGSGTRLTVV.

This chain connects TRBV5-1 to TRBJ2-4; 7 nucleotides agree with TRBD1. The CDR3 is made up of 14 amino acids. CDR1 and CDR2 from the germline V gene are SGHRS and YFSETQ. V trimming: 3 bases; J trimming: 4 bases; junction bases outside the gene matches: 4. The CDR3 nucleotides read TGCGCCAGCAGCTCTGGGGGACAGAAAAACATTCAGTACTTC. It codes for CASSSGGQKNIQYF.

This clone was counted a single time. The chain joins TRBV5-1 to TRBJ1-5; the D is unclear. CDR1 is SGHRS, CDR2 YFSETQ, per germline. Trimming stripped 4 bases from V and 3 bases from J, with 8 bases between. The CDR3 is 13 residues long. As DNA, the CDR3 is TGCGCCAGCAGCACCGGACCCAATCAGCCCCAGCATTTT. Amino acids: CASSTGPNQPQHF. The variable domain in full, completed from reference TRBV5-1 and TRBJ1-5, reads KAGVTQTPRYLIKTRGQQVTLSCSPISGHRSVSWYQQTPGQGLQFLFEYFSETQRNKGNFPGRFSGRQFSNSRSEMNVSTLELGDSALYLCASSTGPNQPQHFGDGTRLSIL.